Below are 32 T cell receptor beta chains sequenced from a single sample in a study of CD8+ T cells in alopecia areata. In each case, RNA was isolated and then reverse transcribed into cDNA as the sequencing template. The table came from immunoSEQ multiplex PCR; TCRdb's copy has only in-frame clones and leaves some out. The sample lists 160,000 or so clones; about 67% were seen once. The specimen comprised CD8+ T cells sorted from blood, sampled at week 0. These receptors all stem from a human donor with alopecia areata.

This chain connects TRBV20-1 to TRBJ2-3; D ambiguous. CDR1 is DFQATT, CDR2 SNEGSKA, per germline (reference sequence). This CDR3 is 11 amino acids long. Trimming cost V 8 bases and J 5 bases, with 11 bases left between them. CDR3 loop: CSHLDRDTQYF. As DNA, the CDR3 is TGCAGTCACTTAGACCGAGATACGCAGTATTTT.

The table lists this clone with a count of one. The chain couples TRBV6-5 to TRBJ1-1; weak D call: TRBD1 (5 bases). CDR3 length: 13 residues. Germline V gene data show CDR1 as MNHEY and CDR2 as SVGAGI. Trimming took off 6 bases at V and 5 bases at J, with 13 bases between the two ends. Here the CDR3 reads CASRKRGDTEAFF. The DNA for the CDR3 is TGTGCCAGCAGAAAAAGGGGAGATACTGAAGCTTTCTTT.

V and J are TRBV5-1 and TRBJ1-2; D is unclear. The CDR3 is 14 residues long. Germline V gives CDR1 SGHRS, CDR2 YFSETQ. Deletions cut 0 bases from V and 2 bases from J, with 8 bases between. For the CDR3, the DNA is TGCGCCAGCAGCTTGGAAGGCACCAACTATGGCTACACCTTC. Translation gives CASSLEGTNYGYTF.

This chain uses TRBV6-5 with TRBJ1-5; D ambiguous. From germline, CDR1 is MNHEY and CDR2 SVGAGI. The CDR3 extends over 14 amino acids. Trimming pared 3 bases from V and 1 base from J, leaving 7 bases between. The CDR3 here is CASSYGVSNQPQHF. CDR3 nucleotide sequence: TGTGCCAGCAGTTATGGGGTGAGCAATCAGCCCCAGCATTTT.

The chain joins TRBV27 to TRBJ2-3; possible D gene TRBD2, 6 bases. This CDR3 region has 15 residues. The germline V and J ends were trimmed by 6 bases and 3 bases, with 16 bases remaining between them. The V gene's germline CDR1 is MNHEY and CDR2 SMNVEV (reference sequence). CDR3 residues: CASSPNPGGTDTQYF. CDR3 nucleotide sequence: TGTGCCAGCAGCCCAAACCCCGGAGGGACAGATACGCAGTATTTT.

The chain employs TRBV4-1 and TRBJ1-2; D unresolved. CDR1 MGHRA and CDR2 YSYEKL come from the germline V gene. CDR3 length equals 14 residues. V shed 4 bases and J shed 2 bases, with 11 bases lying between them. This CDR3 is CASSPQGSNYGYTF. The CDR3 coding sequence is TGCGCCAGCAGCCCGCAAGGGTCAAACTATGGCTACACCTTC.

V and J are TRBV9 and TRBJ1-5; no firm D call. This CDR3 region has 14 residues. V dropped 6 bases and J dropped 6 bases, with 16 bases sitting between them. Per germline, CDR1 SGDLS and CDR2 YYNGEE. CDR3 protein: CASTGGRRPQPQHF. In DNA form, the CDR3 reads TGTGCCAGCACGGGTGGGAGGAGGCCTCAGCCCCAGCATTTT.

The chain carries TRBV29-1 and TRBJ2-7; D is possibly TRBD2 (5 bases). Germline-derived CDR1 and CDR2 are SQVTM and ANQGSEA. The ends were cut back, 1 base at V and 3 bases at J, with 13 bases in the middle. This CDR3 is built from 14 residues. This chain's CDR3 is CSVEGDRGDYEQYF. The CDR3 region has the DNA TGCAGCGTTGAAGGGGATCGGGGAGACTACGAGCAGTACTTC.

J is TRBJ2-7 and V is TRBV7-9; D unclear. Between the trimmed V and J ends, which lost 5 bases and 0 bases, there was a span of 5 bases. The CDR3 is made up of 12 amino acids. Germline V CDR1 and CDR2: SEHNR, FQNEAQ (reference sequence). The CDR3 region has the DNA TGTGCCAGCAGCCCGGCCTCCTACGAGCAGTACTTC. Translating it yields CASSPASYEQYF.

The rearrangement joins TRBV30 to TRBJ2-7; either TRBD1 or TRBD2 may supply D (5 bases each). Trimming pared 7 bases from V and 2 bases from J, leaving 15 bases between. CDR3 length: 13 amino acids. From germline, CDR1 is GTSNPN and CDR2 SVGIG (reference sequence). The CDR3 DNA reads as TGTGCCTTAATTACCGGGGCAACCTACGAGCAGTACTTC. Amino acid sequence: CALITGATYEQYF.

This clone was seen a single time. V usage is TRBV4-1 and J usage is TRBJ2-2, with D perhaps matching TRBD1 (5 bases). The CDR3 is made up of 15 amino acids. With 4 bases removed from V and 6 bases from J, the gap between germline ends came to 15 bases. Germline CDR1 is MGHRA and CDR2 is YSYEKL. The CDR3: CASSPKAGSPGELFF. The CDR3 DNA reads as TGCGCCAGCAGCCCTAAGGCAGGGTCTCCCGGGGAGCTGTTTTTT.

J is TRBJ1-1 and V is TRBV7-9, with TRBD1 as a possible D gene (6 bases). The V gene lost 5 bases and the J gene lost 4 bases, with 17 bases spanning the gap. The CDR3 loop spans 15 amino acids. Looked up from germline, CDR1 is SEHNR and CDR2 is FQNEAQ (reference sequence). CDR3 in DNA: TGTGCCAGCAGCCTACCGGGGGGCCGGAGCACTGAAGCTTTCTTT. It codes for CASSLPGGRSTEAFF.

This clone was counted between two and nine times. This sequence joins TRBV2 and TRBJ2-3, with 7 bases fitting TRBD1. Germline-derived CDR1 and CDR2 are SNHLY and FYNNEI. The CDR3 spans 18 residues. J gave up 5 bases and V 3 bases, and 17 bases lay outside the gene matches. Written as DNA, the CDR3 is TGTGCCAGCAGTGACCCCTCGACAGGGCCCAGGTTGATAGATACGCAGTATTTT. It encodes CASSDPSTGPRLIDTQYF.

V is TRBV30 and J is TRBJ1-5; a possible D gene is TRBD1 (6 bases). V was pared by 2 bases and J by 4 bases, with 15 bases between. The CDR3 consists of 15 residues. CDR1 and CDR2 from the germline V gene are GTSNPN and SVGIG (reference sequence). CDR3 sequence: CAWSIDGQINQPQHF. Here the CDR3 DNA reads TGTGCCTGGAGTATCGATGGACAGATTAATCAGCCCCAGCATTTT.

The CDR3 protein is CASSVEDTPQSNTEAFF. DNA of the CDR3: TGTGCCAGCAGCGTAGAAGACACTCCCCAGTCAAACACTGAAGCTTTCTTT. The J gene is TRBJ1-1, the V gene TRBV9; no clear D gene. This CDR3 has 17 amino acids. Per germline, CDR1 SGDLS and CDR2 YYNGEE. The V end lost 0 bases, the J end lost 2 bases, and 17 bases lay between the germline ends.

This chain links TRBV30 with TRBJ1-4, with TRBD1 matching 7 bases. Unmatched junction bases numbered 4, after V lost 5 bases and J lost 10 bases. Germline CDR1 is GTSNPN and CDR2 is SVGIG (reference sequence). The CDR3 runs 11 residues. The CDR3 region is CAWGGGTKLFF. The CDR3 DNA sequence: TGTGCCTGGGGAGGGGGCACAAAACTGTTTTTT. The full variable domain, rest sourced from reference TRBV30 and TRBJ1-4, is SQTIHQWPATLVQPVGSPLSLECTVEGTSNPNLYWYRQAAGRGLQLLFYSVGIGQISSEVPQNLSASRPQDRQFILSSKKLLLSDSGFYLCAWGGGTKLFFGSGTQLSVL.

The CDR3 coding sequence is TGCAGCGTTGAGTCAAAGGGTAACTATGGCTACACCTTC. It codes for CSVESKGNYGYTF. The V gene is TRBV29-1, the J gene TRBJ1-2; D unresolved. Germline V lookup: CDR1 SQVTM, CDR2 ANQGSEA. V was cut by 3 bases and J by 1 base, with 9 bases left in between. The CDR3 extends over 13 amino acids.

The rearrangement links TRBV30 to TRBJ2-1, with D maybe TRBD1 (6 bases). Trimming removed 2 bases at V and 0 bases at J, with 11 bases between. This CDR3 is 15 amino acids long. Looked up from germline, CDR1 is GTSNPN and CDR2 is SVGIG (reference sequence). Here the CDR3 DNA reads TGTGCCTGGAGTTTGGACAGCAGCTCCTACAATGAGCAGTTCTTC. Amino acids: CAWSLDSSSYNEQFF.

The chain links TRBV4-1 to TRBJ1-5; a possible D gene is TRBD1 (5 bases). Trimming stripped 5 bases from V and 5 bases from J, with 16 bases between. Germline CDR1 MGHRA, CDR2 YSYEKL. The CDR3 consists of 15 residues. CDR3 bases: TGCGCCAGCAGCATGGGGGGGAACTATTATCAGCCCCAGCATTTT. This sequence encodes CASSMGGNYYQPQHF.

This clone has a handful of counts. This chain connects TRBV29-1 to TRBJ2-7; possibly TRBD1 or TRBD2 for D (5 bases each). Trimming took 5 bases from V and 1 from J, leaving 15 bases between them. This CDR3 has 14 residues. The germline gives CDR1 SQVTM, CDR2 ANQGSEA. The CDR3 here is CSVSVREISYEQYF. CDR3 coding DNA: TGCAGCGTTTCGGTCAGGGAGATTTCCTACGAGCAGTACTTC.

This sequence joins TRBV4-1 and TRBJ2-7; 12 nucleotides match TRBD2. Germline loops: CDR1 MGHRA, CDR2 YSYEKL. The CDR3 totals 16 residues. V was pared by 2 bases and J by 4 bases, with 6 bases of the junction left unmatched. The CDR3 here is CASSQSRTSGVYEQYF. CDR3 nucleotide sequence: TGCGCCAGCAGCCAAAGCCGGACTAGCGGGGTATACGAGCAGTACTTC.

The chain links TRBV10-3 to TRBJ2-7; the D is unclear. CDR1 ENHRY and CDR2 SYGVKD come from the germline V gene. V dropped 3 bases and J dropped 4 bases, with 10 bases sitting between them. This CDR3 is built from 13 residues. CDR3 bases: TGTGCCATCAGTGATTCTCGCGATTACGAGCAGTACTTC. This translates into CAISDSRDYEQYF.

This chain connects TRBV15 to TRBJ1-1; unclear D gene. Trimming took 2 bases from V and 1 from J, leaving 8 bases between them. Germline CDR1 is LNHNV and CDR2 is YYDKDF (reference sequence). The CDR3 has 14 residues. CDR3 loop: CATSRHGANTEAFF. CDR3 DNA: TGTGCCACCAGCAGACATGGAGCGAACACTGAAGCTTTCTTT.

CDR3 nucleotides: TGCGCCAGCAGCTTGGGGACGGGCGCGAATGAGCAGTTCTTC. It codes for CASSLGTGANEQFF. The chain links TRBV5-1 to TRBJ2-1; D is undetermined. V was clipped by 0 bases and J by 7 bases, with 11 bases between them. The CDR3 contains 14 residues. Germline CDR1 SGHRS, CDR2 YFSETQ.

The chain employs TRBV29-1 and TRBJ2-7; a possible D gene is TRBD1 (5 bases). V was clipped by 3 bases and J by 5 bases, with 11 bases between them. CDR1 and CDR2 (germline): SQVTM, ANQGSEA. CDR3 length: 12 amino acids. In nucleotides, the CDR3 is TGCAGCGTTGATCAGGGTAGGGACGAGCAGTACTTC. Translated: CSVDQGRDEQYF.

This chain joins TRBV7-9 and TRBJ2-5, with no clear D. This CDR3 spans 14 amino acids. The V end was cut by 5 bases, the J end by 5 bases, with 15 bases between. From germline, CDR1 is SEHNR and CDR2 FQNEAQ (reference sequence). The CDR3: CASSPPSGGETQYF. In DNA form, the CDR3 reads TGTGCCAGCAGCCCCCCATCGGGTGGGGAGACCCAGTACTTC.

In its sample, this clone is medium-sized (0.01 to 0.1%). J is TRBJ2-2 and V is TRBV10-3, with 10 bases identical to TRBD2. The CDR3 has 18 residues. J gave up 0 bases and V 8 bases, and 12 bases lay outside the gene matches. Germline-derived CDR1 and CDR2 are ENHRY and SYGVKD. The CDR3 spells CAIQERGGRQTNTGELFF. For the CDR3, the DNA is TGTGCCATCCAAGAGCGGGGGGGCAGACAAACGAACACCGGGGAGCTGTTTTTT.

V is TRBV29-1 and J is TRBJ2-3; 8 bases are shared with TRBD2. The J segment lost 5 bases and the V segment lost 1 base, leaving 8 bases of the junction unmatched. The CDR3 consists of 15 residues. The germline gives CDR1 SQVTM, CDR2 ANQGSEA. The CDR3 reads CSVEVGTRYLDTQYF. The CDR3 coding sequence is TGCAGCGTTGAAGTGGGGACTAGATATCTAGATACGCAGTATTTT.

CDR3 nucleotides: TGCAGCGTTGCAGGGGGCAGGGGCACAGATACGCAGTATTTT. Translated: CSVAGGRGTDTQYF. The chain is built from TRBV29-1 and TRBJ2-3; 8 positions agree with TRBD1. V lost 4 bases, J lost 1 base, and 4 bases stayed unmatched. Germline V CDR1 and CDR2: SQVTM, ANQGSEA. The CDR3 has 14 amino acids.

This clone was recorded a few times. The DNA for the CDR3 is TGTGCCTGGAGTATCGGCAGGGTCATCCAAGAGACCCAGTACTTC. Protein product: CAWSIGRVIQETQYF. V and J are TRBV30 and TRBJ2-5, with D possibly TRBD1 on 5 matching bases. Germline lookup yields CDR1 GTSNPN and CDR2 SVGIG (reference sequence). V lost 2 bases, J lost 1 base, and 14 bases lay in between. The CDR3 runs 15 residues.

Only a few counts were recorded for this clone. This same CDR3 is encoded by further DNA sequences in the sample. This chain links TRBV7-2 with TRBJ2-3; D ambiguous. CDR1 is SGHTA, CDR2 FQGNSA, per germline. The CDR3 is made up of 15 amino acids. V gave up 1 base and J gave up 0 bases, with 8 bases separating them. The CDR3 protein is CASSLVGASTDTQYF. CDR3 nucleotides: TGTGCCAGCAGCTTAGTAGGCGCTAGCACAGATACGCAGTATTTT.

In its sample, this clone ranks as medium-sized. CDR3 region: CASSATVNTEAFF. The CDR3 region has the DNA TGTGCCAGTAGTGCCACGGTGAACACTGAAGCTTTCTTT. The chain uses TRBV19 and TRBJ1-1; D call uncertain. The CDR3 sequence is 13 residues long. Germline V lookup: CDR1 LNHDA, CDR2 SQIVND (reference sequence). Trimming removed 5 bases at V and 0 bases at J, with 7 bases between.